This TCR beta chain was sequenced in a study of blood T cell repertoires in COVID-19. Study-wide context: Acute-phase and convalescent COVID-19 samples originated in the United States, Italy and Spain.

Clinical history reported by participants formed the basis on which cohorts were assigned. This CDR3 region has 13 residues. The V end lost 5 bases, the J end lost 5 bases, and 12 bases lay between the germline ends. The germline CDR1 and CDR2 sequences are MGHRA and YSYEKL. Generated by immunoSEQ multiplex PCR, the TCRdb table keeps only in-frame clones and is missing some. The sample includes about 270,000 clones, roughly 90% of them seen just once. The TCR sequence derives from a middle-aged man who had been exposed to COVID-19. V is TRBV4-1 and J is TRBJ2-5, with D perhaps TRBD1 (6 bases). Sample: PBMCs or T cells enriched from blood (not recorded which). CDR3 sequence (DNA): TGCGCCAGCAGCTCAGGGGAGTTGGAGACCCAGTACTTC. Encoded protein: CASSSGELETQYF.